The entry that follows covers one T cell receptor beta chain sequence. The antigen is undetermined. These data come from a study of blood T cells in healthy people across ages. Turning to the study itself: Per two T cells, about one barcoded beta molecule was captured through template switching. Study-wide points: Correlation between TCR beta diversity and naive T cell percentage was strong. Higher diversity, along with more naive CD4+ cells, distinguished long-lived donors from aged donors. Roughly linear declines in TCR beta diversity per million T cells occurred with age.

Then a second PCR, running about 6 to 12 cycles, was carried out with a sample-barcoded 5' primer and a J-beta primer mix. A single record per CDR3 protein comes from TCRdb applying MiXCR to the 5' RACE reads. The sample holds 650,000 to 900,000 distinct CDR3 sequences, around 68% seen once. The CDR3 runs 14 residues. Germline CDR1 and CDR2: GTSNPN and SVGIG (reference sequence). V was clipped by 0 bases and J by 0 bases, with 7 bases between them. Sequencing was performed on blood. The chain employs TRBV30 and TRBJ2-3, with D possibly TRBD2 on 6 matching bases. This receptor was obtained from a man aged 30 to 39 in good health. CDR3 DNA: TGTGCCTGGAGTGTTGGAGGGAGCACAGATACGCAGTATTTT. Translating gives CAWSVGGSTDTQYF.